The next 5 T cell receptor beta chains were all read from a single sample in a study of neoadjuvant anti-PD-1 for oral cavity cancer. The repertoire was sequenced with immunoSEQ multiplex PCR; TCRdb's copy has only in-frame clones and lacks some. The sample carries more than 9,500 clones, about 64% recorded once. Time point in this sample: after neoadjuvant nivolumab, at surgical resection. The material was PBMCs, obtained after nivolumab (anti-PD-1) treatment. Receptors originate from a person aged 40 to 85 with oral cavity squamous cell carcinoma.

This clone turned up a few times. The chain combines TRBV13 with TRBJ1-2; no clear D. There are 13 residues in the CDR3. Germline V gene sequence: CDR1 PRHDT, CDR2 FYEKMQ (reference sequence). V lost 10 bases and J 4 bases, leaving 16 bases between the germline ends. Written as DNA, the CDR3 is TGTGCCATTTCGGCCAGGTGGTCCTATGGCTACACCTTC. Amino acid sequence: CAISARWSYGYTF.

This chain links TRBV7-3 with TRBJ2-3; either TRBD1 or TRBD2 may supply D (7 bases each). Germline V gives CDR1 SGHTA, CDR2 FQGTGA. V shed 5 bases and J shed 0 bases, with 15 bases lying between them. The CDR3 covers 16 residues. This CDR3 is CASSPRGGTSTDTQYF. In DNA form, the CDR3 reads TGTGCCAGCAGCCCCAGGGGGGGAACTAGCACAGATACGCAGTATTTT.

The chain employs TRBV7-8 and TRBJ2-7, with D uncertain. The ends were cut back, 1 base at V and 7 bases at J, with 5 bases in the middle. The germline CDR1 and CDR2 sequences are SGHVS and FQNEAQ. This CDR3 region has 11 residues. This CDR3 is CASSLVEEQYF. In DNA, the CDR3 is TGTGCCAGCAGCTTAGTGGAAGAGCAGTACTTC.

The J gene is TRBJ2-1, the V gene TRBV11-3; 9 bases agree with TRBD2. V gave up 1 base and J gave up 5 bases; unmatched junction bases: 3. CDR3 size: 15 residues. Germline lookup yields CDR1 SGHNT and CDR2 YENEEA. The CDR3 region has the DNA TGTGCCAGCAGCTTAGTGTCTAGCGGGGACAATGAGCAGTTCTTC. Its protein is CASSLVSSGDNEQFF.

The rearrangement links TRBV27 to TRBJ2-5, with D perhaps assigned TRBD1 or TRBD2 (5 bases each). The J call may be wrong; the DNA end is better matched by TRBJ2-7. Germline V gene lookup returns CDR1 MNHEY and CDR2 SMNVEV (reference sequence). The CDR3 runs to 17 residues. The CDR3 bases are TGTGCCAGCAGCCCCGGTCAGGGAAGAAAGGGGAGCTACGAGCAGTACTTC. Encoded protein: CASSPGQGRKGSYEQYF.